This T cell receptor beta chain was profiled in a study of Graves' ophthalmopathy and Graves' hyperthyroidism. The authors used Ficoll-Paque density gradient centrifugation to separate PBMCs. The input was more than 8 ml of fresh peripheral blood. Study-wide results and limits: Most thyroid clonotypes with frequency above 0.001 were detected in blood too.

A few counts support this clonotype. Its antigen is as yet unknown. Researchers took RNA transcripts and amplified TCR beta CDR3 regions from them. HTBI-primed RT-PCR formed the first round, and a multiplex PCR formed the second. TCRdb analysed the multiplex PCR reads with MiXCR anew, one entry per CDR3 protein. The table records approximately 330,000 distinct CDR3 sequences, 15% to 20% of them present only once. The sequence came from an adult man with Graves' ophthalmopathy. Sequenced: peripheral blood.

The CDR3 DNA reads as TGTGCCAGCAGGGGGGGGAGGGGCATCTATGGCTACACCTTC. It specifies CASRGGRGIYGYTF. J is TRBJ1-2 and V is TRBV6-1; tentative D call: TRBD1 (5 bases). V gave up 6 bases and J gave up 4 bases, with 15 bases separating them. This CDR3 spans 14 amino acids. Germline CDR1 and CDR2: MNHNS and SASEGT.